This TCR beta chain was identified during a study of breast tumors, draining lymph nodes, adjacent tissues. The CDR3 consists of 15 residues. Germline values: CDR1 SGHNT, CDR2 YYREEE (reference sequence). V was trimmed by 0 bases and J by 8 bases, leaving 17 bases between them. TCRdb passed the multiplex PCR reads through MiXCR, listing each CDR3 protein once. This table holds 200,000 to 300,000 distinct CDR3 sequences, roughly 31% found once. This clonotype was counted at least ten times. Breast cancer patients provided tissue from their axillary draining lymph nodes. The sequenced material came from axillary lymph node tissue. This clonotype was obtained from a female donor with breast cancer. Some clones in this sample may be carry-over from other donors' samples. The rearrangement uses TRBV5-4 and TRBJ1-2; D gene unclear. The CDR3 loop is CASSLASGDLGGYTF. The CDR3 DNA follows: TGTGCCAGCAGCTTGGCCTCTGGGGATTTGGGAGGCTACACCTTC.